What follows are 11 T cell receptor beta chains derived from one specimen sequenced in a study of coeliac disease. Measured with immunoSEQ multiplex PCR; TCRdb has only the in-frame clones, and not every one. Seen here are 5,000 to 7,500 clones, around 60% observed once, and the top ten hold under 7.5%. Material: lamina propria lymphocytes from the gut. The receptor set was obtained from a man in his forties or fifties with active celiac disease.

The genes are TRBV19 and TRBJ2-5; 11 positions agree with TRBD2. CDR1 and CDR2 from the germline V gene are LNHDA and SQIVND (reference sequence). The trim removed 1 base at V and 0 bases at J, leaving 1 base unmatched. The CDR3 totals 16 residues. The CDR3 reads CASSIGSGGDQETQYF. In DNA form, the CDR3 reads TGTGCCAGTAGTATAGGTAGCGGGGGGGACCAAGAGACCCAGTACTTC.

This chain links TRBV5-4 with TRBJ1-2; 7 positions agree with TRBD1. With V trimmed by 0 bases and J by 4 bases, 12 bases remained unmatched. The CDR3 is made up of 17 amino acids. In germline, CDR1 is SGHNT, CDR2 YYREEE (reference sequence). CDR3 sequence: CASSLDRGFGFSYGYTF. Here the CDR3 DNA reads TGTGCCAGCAGCTTGGACAGGGGATTCGGTTTCAGCTATGGCTACACCTTC.

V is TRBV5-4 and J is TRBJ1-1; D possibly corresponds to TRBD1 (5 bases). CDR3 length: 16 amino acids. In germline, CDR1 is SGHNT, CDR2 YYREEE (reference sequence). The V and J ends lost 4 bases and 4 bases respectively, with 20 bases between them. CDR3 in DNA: TGTGCCAGCAGCCCCCTCGGGGGGACCGTGGGCACTGAAGCTTTCTTT. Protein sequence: CASSPLGGTVGTEAFF.

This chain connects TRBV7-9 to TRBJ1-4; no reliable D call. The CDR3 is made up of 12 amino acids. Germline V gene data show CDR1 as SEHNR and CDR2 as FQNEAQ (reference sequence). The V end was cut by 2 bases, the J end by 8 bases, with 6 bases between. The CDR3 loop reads CASSLSREKLFF. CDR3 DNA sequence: TGTGCCAGCAGCTTAAGCAGGGAAAAACTGTTTTTT.

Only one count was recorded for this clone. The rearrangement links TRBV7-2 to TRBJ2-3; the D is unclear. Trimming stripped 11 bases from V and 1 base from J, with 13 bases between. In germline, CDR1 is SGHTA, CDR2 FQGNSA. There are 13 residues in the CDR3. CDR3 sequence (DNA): TGTGCCGCAGGCTTCAGGCGCACAGATACGCAGTATTTT. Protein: CAAGFRRTDTQYF.

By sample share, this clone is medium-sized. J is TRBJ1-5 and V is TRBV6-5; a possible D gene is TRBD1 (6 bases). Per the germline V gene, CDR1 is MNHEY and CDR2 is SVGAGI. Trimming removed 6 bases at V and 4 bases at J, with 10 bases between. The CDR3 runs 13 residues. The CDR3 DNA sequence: TGTGCCAGCAGACGGGGGGCTAATCAGCCCCAGCATTTT. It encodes CASRRGANQPQHF.

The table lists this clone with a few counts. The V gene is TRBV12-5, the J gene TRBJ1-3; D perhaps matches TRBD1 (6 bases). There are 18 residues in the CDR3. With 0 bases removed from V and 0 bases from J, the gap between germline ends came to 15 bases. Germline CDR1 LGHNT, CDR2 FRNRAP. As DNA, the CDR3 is TGTGCTAGTGGTTTGGTAGAAGGGGGATTTATCTCTGGAAACACCATATATTTT. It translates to CASGLVEGGFISGNTIYF.

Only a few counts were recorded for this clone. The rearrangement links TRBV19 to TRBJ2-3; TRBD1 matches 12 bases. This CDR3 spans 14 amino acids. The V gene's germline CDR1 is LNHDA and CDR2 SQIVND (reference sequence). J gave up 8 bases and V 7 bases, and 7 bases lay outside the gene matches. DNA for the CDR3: TGTGCCAGTAACCAGGGACAGGGGGCAGGTACGCAGTATTTT. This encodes CASNQGQGAGTQYF.

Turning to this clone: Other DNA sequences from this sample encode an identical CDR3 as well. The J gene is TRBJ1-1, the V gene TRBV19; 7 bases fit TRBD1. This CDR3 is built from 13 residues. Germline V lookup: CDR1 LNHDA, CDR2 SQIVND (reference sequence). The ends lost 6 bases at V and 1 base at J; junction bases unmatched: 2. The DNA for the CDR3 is TGTGCCAGTAGCAGGACAGGGAACACTGAAGCTTTCTTT. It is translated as CASSRTGNTEAFF.

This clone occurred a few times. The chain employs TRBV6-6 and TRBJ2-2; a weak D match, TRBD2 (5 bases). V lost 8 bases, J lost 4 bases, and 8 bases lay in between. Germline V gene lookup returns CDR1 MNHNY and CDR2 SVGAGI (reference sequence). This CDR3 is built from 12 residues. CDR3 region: CASSGSTGELFF. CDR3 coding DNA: TGTGCCAGCTCGGGATCCACCGGGGAGCTGTTTTTT.

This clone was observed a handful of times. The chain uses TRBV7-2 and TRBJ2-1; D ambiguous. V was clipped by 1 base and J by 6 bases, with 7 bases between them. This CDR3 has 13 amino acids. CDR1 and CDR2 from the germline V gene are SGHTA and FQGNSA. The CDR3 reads CASSLGRSNEQFF. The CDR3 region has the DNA TGTGCCAGCAGCTTAGGGCGGAGCAATGAGCAGTTCTTC.